These T cell receptor beta chains were read from a single sample in a study of T cell responses to AZD1222 COVID-19 vaccine. TCRdb's table, derived via immunoSEQ multiplex PCR, lists solely in-frame clones and lacks some. The repertoire holds about 94,000 clones, with 70% to 90% as singletons. Sequencing was performed on peripheral blood, taken 28 days after the second AZD1222 dose. The receptors come from an adult who received the AZD1222 COVID-19 vaccine. Both conserved end residues are part of each CDR3. Fields, in order: D gene, V gene, clone size, J gene, CDR3 DNA, CDR3 protein. A D gene is named only where the DNA matches it firmly. The listing skips clone size in some rows; elsewhere it reads once, few, many or a size class.

d_gene: -
v_gene: TRBV19
abundance: -
j_gene: TRBJ1-1
CDR3nt: TGTGCCAGTAGTATAAAGGTCAGGTCCACTGAAGCTTTCTTT
CDR3aa: CASSIKVRSTEAFF

d_gene: TRBD1
v_gene: TRBV7-9
abundance: -
j_gene: TRBJ2-5
CDR3nt: TGTGCCAGCAGCTTAGGGGCGGGGGACAGGGGGCCAAAAGAGACCCAGTACTTC
CDR3aa: CASSLGAGDRGPKETQYF

d_gene: -
v_gene: TRBV6-5
abundance: -
j_gene: TRBJ1-2
CDR3nt: TGTGCCAGCAGTTTCGCAGGGGACTATGGCTACACCTTC
CDR3aa: CASSFAGDYGYTF

d_gene: -
v_gene: TRBV14
abundance: few
j_gene: TRBJ1-2
CDR3nt: TGTGCCAGCAGCCAAGATCGAACGAACTATGGCTACACCTTC
CDR3aa: CASSQDRTNYGYTF

d_gene: -
v_gene: TRBV28
abundance: -
j_gene: TRBJ1-1
CDR3nt: TGTGCCAGCAGTTTTTTAGGGGGAGGTAAGACTGAAGCTTTCTTT
CDR3aa: CASSFLGGGKTEAFF

d_gene: -
v_gene: TRBV28
abundance: -
j_gene: TRBJ1-1
CDR3nt: TGTGCCAGCAGTAACCAGGTGGGGTGGGAAGCTTTCTTT
CDR3aa: CASSNQVGWEAFF

d_gene: -
v_gene: TRBV28
abundance: -
j_gene: TRBJ2-7
CDR3nt: TGTGCCAGCAGCAGAAACGAGCAGTACTTC
CDR3aa: CASSRNEQYF

d_gene: -
v_gene: TRBV11-3
abundance: -
j_gene: TRBJ2-5
CDR3nt: TGTGCCAGCAGCTTACGGGCGGGGCAGGAGACCCAGTACTTC
CDR3aa: CASSLRAGQETQYF

d_gene: -
v_gene: TRBV29-1
abundance: few
j_gene: TRBJ2-7
CDR3nt: TGCAGCGTTGAAGATCCGGAGGGTCGCTCCTACGAGCAGTACTTC
CDR3aa: CSVEDPEGRSYEQYF

d_gene: TRBD2
v_gene: TRBV12-5
abundance: -
j_gene: TRBJ2-1
CDR3nt: TGTGCTAGTAGAGCGGGGGGCCACAATGAGCAGTTCTTC
CDR3aa: CASRAGGHNEQFF

d_gene: -
v_gene: TRBV6-5
abundance: few
j_gene: TRBJ1-3
CDR3nt: TGTGCCAGCAGTTACTCAGAGGGACCCGGAAACACCATATATTTT
CDR3aa: CASSYSEGPGNTIYF

d_gene: TRBD1
v_gene: TRBV7-2
abundance: -
j_gene: TRBJ1-3
CDR3nt: TGTGCCAGCAGTTCCCGGACAGGGTCAGACACCATATATTTT
CDR3aa: CASSSRTGSDTIYF

d_gene: TRBD1
v_gene: TRBV15
abundance: once
j_gene: TRBJ2-1
CDR3nt: TGTGCCACCAGCAAGGACAGGCCCTTAGGATACAATGAGCAGTTCTTC
CDR3aa: CATSKDRPLGYNEQFF

d_gene: -
v_gene: TRBV6-2/TRBV6-3
abundance: -
j_gene: TRBJ1-5
CDR3nt: TGTGCCAGCAGTCCACCCGCAGGGCGGGTAGGCAATCAGCCCCAGCATTTT
CDR3aa: CASSPPAGRVGNQPQHF

d_gene: -
v_gene: TRBV5-1
abundance: -
j_gene: TRBJ1-2
CDR3nt: TGCGCCAGCAGCCCGGGGGGAATGACAGACATCTATGGCTACACCTTC
CDR3aa: CASSPGGMTDIYGYTF

d_gene: -
v_gene: TRBV12-3/TRBV12-4
abundance: -
j_gene: TRBJ1-1
CDR3nt: TGTGCCAGCACCAACGGACGGAACACTGAAGCTTTCTTT
CDR3aa: CASTNGRNTEAFF

d_gene: -
v_gene: TRBV15
abundance: -
j_gene: TRBJ1-1
CDR3nt: TGTGCCACCAGCAGAGACAGGTGGGGCACTGAAGCTTTCTTT
CDR3aa: CATSRDRWGTEAFF

d_gene: -
v_gene: TRBV6-1
abundance: -
j_gene: TRBJ1-2
CDR3nt: TGTGCCAGCAGTGAGCCGCTTTACCCCCGCGTAGGCTACACCTTC
CDR3aa: CASSEPLYPRVGYTF